The 31 T cell receptor beta chains in this list originate from one sample, sequenced in a study of shared clonotypes between healthy human individuals. Sequencing was performed with immunoSEQ multiplex PCR; in TCRdb, only in-frame clones are kept and a portion is missing. The sample shows around 83,000 clones, 50% to 70% of them seen only once. Input material: memory CD8+ T cells sorted from blood. Regarding subset: CD45RO+ cells pooled with CCR7-negative TemRA cells. These receptor sequences come from a man between 25 and 39 years old in good health.

This rearrangement joins TRBV28 to TRBJ1-3; D not resolved. Per the germline V gene, CDR1 is MDHEN and CDR2 is SYDVKM. The V end was cut by 3 bases, the J end by 0 bases, with 9 bases between. The CDR3 is made up of 15 amino acids. The CDR3: CASSFLQHSGNTIYF. DNA of the CDR3: TGTGCCAGCAGTTTCCTTCAGCACTCTGGAAACACCATATATTTT.

CDR3 residues: CAISEKHGNGYTF. In DNA form, the CDR3 reads TGTGCCATCAGTGAGAAACACGGTAATGGCTACACCTTC. The genes are TRBV10-3 and TRBJ1-2; D unresolved. V was cut by 2 bases and J by 6 bases, with 10 bases left in between. The germline V gene encodes CDR1 ENHRY and CDR2 SYGVKD. The CDR3 consists of 13 residues.

This rearrangement joins TRBV4-3 to TRBJ2-7; possibly TRBD1 or TRBD2 for D (5 bases each). The CDR3 has 15 amino acids. CDR1 and CDR2 from the germline V gene are LGHNA and YSLEER. V was trimmed by 2 bases and J by 1 base, leaving 12 bases between them. The CDR3 nucleotides read TGCGCCAGCAGCCAACGGGACGGTGAGTCCTACGAGCAGTACTTC. Translation gives CASSQRDGESYEQYF.

Concerning this clone: An end of the junction differs from the germline gene, which may be a read error. The gene calls are TRBV13 and TRBJ1-1; D is ambiguous. This CDR3 is built from 11 residues. Germline values: CDR1 PRHDT, CDR2 FYEKMQ (reference sequence). The CDR3 DNA follows: TGCGCCAGCAGCTTGGGAACTGAAGCCTTCTTT. It specifies CASSLGTEAFF.

In this sample, this clone turned up a few times. This rearrangement joins TRBV11-2 to TRBJ2-1; no clear D gene. V lost 6 bases and J 7 bases, leaving 10 bases between the germline ends. CDR1 SGHAT and CDR2 FQNNGV come from the germline V gene. The CDR3 runs 12 residues. The CDR3 nucleotides read TGTGCCAGCAGTCAAGGCTTGAATGAGCAGTTCTTC. Translation: CASSQGLNEQFF.

This clone was detected a few times. The rearrangement links TRBV11-3 to TRBJ2-3; 7 nucleotides line up with TRBD1. CDR1 and CDR2 (germline): SGHNT, YENEEA. The CDR3 length is 15 residues. The ends lost 0 bases at V and 2 bases at J; junction bases unmatched: 2. As DNA, the CDR3 is TGTGCCAGCAGCTTAGAGGGACAGCCCACAGATACGCAGTATTTT. Translated, it gives CASSLEGQPTDTQYF.

This clone was observed a single time. This chain joins TRBV4-1 and TRBJ2-2; no clear D. V shed 0 bases and J shed 0 bases, with 5 bases lying between them. Germline CDR1 is MGHRA and CDR2 is YSYEKL. The CDR3 is 15 amino acids. CDR3 nucleotides: TGCGCCAGCAGCCAAGAACAGACGAACACCGGGGAGCTGTTTTTT. This gives the protein CASSQEQTNTGELFF.

This chain uses TRBV10-3 with TRBJ2-2; D possibly corresponds to TRBD1 (7 bases). The CDR3 contains 16 residues. CDR1 and CDR2 (germline): ENHRY, SYGVKD. V lost 0 bases and J lost 5, with 13 bases in between. CDR3 region: CAISESPGGSTGELFF. In DNA form, the CDR3 reads TGTGCCATCAGTGAGTCTCCAGGGGGGTCAACCGGGGAGCTGTTTTTT.

The CDR3 sequence is CSAGRSADSSYEQYF. CDR3 in DNA: TGCAGCGCCGGAAGGTCAGCGGACTCCTCCTACGAGCAGTACTTC. V and J are TRBV29-1 and TRBJ2-7, with TRBD2 as a possible D gene (5 bases). Deletions cut 7 bases from V and 0 bases from J, with 19 bases between. CDR1 is SQVTM, CDR2 ANQGSEA, per germline. This CDR3 region has 15 residues.

V and J are TRBV12-2 and TRBJ1-5; the D call in the table, TRBD1, was not verified against the DNA. TRBV12-2 is a recognized pseudogene. The CDR3 is 16 residues long. The CDR3 loop is CASRSRQGSDNQPQHF. In DNA, the CDR3 is TGTGCAAGTCGCTCAAGGCAGGGATCTGACAATCAGCCCCAGCATTTT.

V gene TRBV4-2 combines with J gene TRBJ1-1, with a weak D call TRBD1 (5 bases). Trimming removed 4 bases at V and 1 base at J, with 10 bases between. The CDR3 has 14 amino acids. Germline assignment: CDR1 LGHNA and CDR2 YNFKEQ. The DNA of the CDR3 is TGTGCCAGCAGCCCAGGGTTGGGGAACACTGAAGCTTTCTTT. This sequence encodes CASSPGLGNTEAFF.

The genes are TRBV25-1 and TRBJ2-1, with D perhaps being TRBD1 or TRBD2 (5 bases each). This CDR3 comprises 14 residues. The germline V gene encodes CDR1 MGHDK and CDR2 SYGVNS. Trimming removed 7 bases from V and 7 bases from J, with 17 bases in between. This CDR3 is CASMLGESENEQFF. The CDR3 DNA reads as TGTGCCAGCATGTTAGGGGAGTCGGAGAATGAGCAGTTCTTC.

The chain combines TRBV5-6 with TRBJ2-7, with D possibly being TRBD1 (5 bases). V was shortened by 4 bases and J by 3 bases, with 23 bases between the two germline ends. The germline gives CDR1 SGHDT, CDR2 YYEEEE. The CDR3 is made up of 17 amino acids. CDR3 coding DNA: TGTGCCAGCAGCCTTTACTACAGGAACTCGTACAACTACGAGCAGTACTTC. It specifies CASSLYYRNSYNYEQYF.

The genes are TRBV27 and TRBJ2-7; weak D call: TRBD1 (5 bases). Per germline, CDR1 MNHEY and CDR2 SMNVEV (reference sequence). Between the trimmed V and J ends, which lost 0 bases and 2 bases, there was a span of 11 bases. The CDR3 extends over 15 amino acids. This chain's CDR3 is CASSLSVQGAYEQYF. The CDR3 DNA follows: TGTGCCAGCAGTTTATCGGTCCAGGGCGCCTACGAGCAGTACTTC.

This clone occurred a few times. The chain carries TRBV7-9 and TRBJ2-7; 9 bases map to TRBD1. Germline values: CDR1 SEHNR, CDR2 FQNEAQ (reference sequence). V lost 4 bases to trimming and J lost 4 bases; unmatched junction nucleotides: 11. There are 16 residues in the CDR3. The CDR3 DNA follows: TGTGCCAGCAGCTCGTCGTCGGGACAGGGAATATACGAGCAGTACTTC. It specifies CASSSSSGQGIYEQYF.

This clone was counted a single time. The CDR3, as DNA: TGTGCCAGCAGCTTCCCCCTGACAGGGGGGTCCTACAATGAGCAGTTCTTC. Translation: CASSFPLTGGSYNEQFF. The chain is built from TRBV5-8 and TRBJ2-1; 9 positions agree with TRBD1. Germline V lookup: CDR1 SGHTS, CDR2 YDEGEE. V dropped 2 bases and J dropped 1; count of bases not matched to a gene: 7. There are 17 residues in the CDR3.

The chain combines TRBV9 with TRBJ1-1; D is undetermined. The CDR3 covers 13 residues. Trimming took 0 bases from V and 2 from J, leaving 5 bases between them. Germline V lookup: CDR1 SGDLS, CDR2 YYNGEE. The CDR3 DNA reads as TGTGCCAGCAGCGTAGGAATCAACACTGAAGCTTTCTTT. This sequence encodes CASSVGINTEAFF.

V usage is TRBV27 and J usage is TRBJ2-1, with D possibly TRBD2 on 6 matching bases. V lost 0 bases, J lost 0 bases, and 12 bases lay in between. Germline V gene lookup returns CDR1 MNHEY and CDR2 SMNVEV (reference sequence). CDR3 length: 17 residues. CDR3 nucleotide sequence: TGTGCCAGCAGTTTATCGTCCCGGGAGACCTCCTACAATGAGCAGTTCTTC. This gives the protein CASSLSSRETSYNEQFF.

The chain is built from TRBV7-6 and TRBJ2-5; D is perhaps TRBD2 (6 bases). The ends were cut back, 2 bases at V and 3 bases at J, with 13 bases in the middle. The CDR3 has 15 amino acids. Germline CDR1 SGHVS, CDR2 FNYEAQ. CDR3 sequence reads: CASSLYGGGKETQYF. CDR3 DNA: TGTGCCAGCAGCTTATACGGGGGTGGCAAAGAGACCCAGTACTTC. The full variable domain, with the rest looked up from reference TRBV7-6 and TRBJ2-5, is GAGVSQSPRYKVTKRGQDVALRCDPISGHVSLYWYRQALGQGPEFLTYFNYEAQQDKSGLPNDRFSAERPEGSISTLTIQRTEQRDSAMYRCASSLYGGGKETQYFGPGTRLLVL.

This chain uses TRBV28 with TRBJ1-5; tentative D call: TRBD1 (5 bases). The CDR3 covers 14 residues. Germline CDR1 MDHEN, CDR2 SYDVKM. Trimming took off 5 bases at V and 1 base at J, with 9 bases between the two ends. CDR3 DNA: TGTGCCAGCAGTCGGGGGTTGAGCAATCAGCCCCAGCATTTT. This encodes CASSRGLSNQPQHF.

The V and J genes are TRBV7-9 and TRBJ2-3; 10 bases fit TRBD2. This CDR3 contains 14 residues. The J segment lost 3 bases and the V segment lost 5 bases, leaving 2 bases of the junction unmatched. Germline V gene lookup returns CDR1 SEHNR and CDR2 FQNEAQ (reference sequence). CDR3 residues: CASSLGLATDTQYF. In DNA, the CDR3 is TGTGCCAGCAGCCTGGGACTAGCGACAGATACGCAGTATTTT.

The chain joins TRBV5-1 to TRBJ2-3; TRBD2 agrees at 11 bases. Trimming removed 4 bases from V and 0 bases from J; junction bases left unmatched: 16. This CDR3 is built from 20 residues. Germline CDR1 is SGHRS and CDR2 is YFSETQ. The CDR3 DNA reads TGCGCCAGCAGCGCCTCTTTAGCGGGAGGGCCCTCGGTTAGCACAGATACGCAGTATTTT. Translating gives CASSASLAGGPSVSTDTQYF.

The CDR3 reads CASSFSSGRRKTYEQYF. In DNA form, the CDR3 reads TGCGCCAGCAGCTTCTCTTCGGGACGAAGAAAAACCTACGAGCAGTACTTC. This chain links TRBV5-1 with TRBJ2-7; D is possibly TRBD1 or TRBD2 (5 bases each). Germline V gene sequence: CDR1 SGHRS, CDR2 YFSETQ. Trimming left V 2 bases short and J 2 bases short, with 20 bases between. The CDR3 covers 17 residues. Together with reference TRBV5-1 and TRBJ2-7, the CDR3 gives the full variable domain: KAGVTQTPRYLIKTRGQQVTLSCSPISGHRSVSWYQQTPGQGLQFLFEYFSETQRNKGNFPGRFSGRQFSNSRSEMNVSTLELGDSALYLCASSFSSGRRKTYEQYFGPGTRLTVT.

This clone has only a few counts. V usage is TRBV25-1 and J usage is TRBJ2-1; 12 nucleotides line up with TRBD2. This CDR3 region has 18 residues. V dropped 1 base and J dropped 2; count of bases not matched to a gene: 6. The germline V gene encodes CDR1 MGHDK and CDR2 SYGVNS. As DNA, the CDR3 is TGTGCCAGCAGTGAATCTAGACTAGCGGGGGACGCCTACAATGAGCAGTTCTTC. Translating it yields CASSESRLAGDAYNEQFF.

The chain links TRBV6-1 to TRBJ2-1, with 7 bases aligning to TRBD2. Germline trimming cut 5 bases from V and 7 bases from J; bases unmatched to any gene: 14. Germline V CDR1 and CDR2: MNHNS, SASEGT. The CDR3 has 16 residues. CDR3 sequence (DNA): TGTGCCAGCAGTAAAGTCATCGGGCAGGGAGGGAATGAGCAGTTCTTC. The encoded protein is CASSKVIGQGGNEQFF.

This clone was picked up one time. This chain links TRBV6-5 with TRBJ1-3; D unresolved. CDR3 length: 12 residues. The germline V and J ends were trimmed by 2 bases and 4 bases, with 3 bases remaining between them. CDR1 is MNHEY, CDR2 SVGAGI, per germline. The CDR3 bases are TGTGCCAGCAGTTACGAAGGAAACACCATATATTTT. This sequence encodes CASSYEGNTIYF.

The genes are TRBV28 and TRBJ2-2; no definite D call. The germline CDR1 and CDR2 sequences are MDHEN and SYDVKM. The CDR3 loop spans 12 amino acids. V was cut by 7 bases and J by 3 bases, with 6 bases left in between. This CDR3 is CASKDDTGELFF. CDR3 sequence (DNA): TGTGCCAGCAAAGACGACACCGGGGAGCTGTTTTTT.

This clone was picked up a small number of times. The chain combines TRBV28 with TRBJ1-2, with no clear D. Trimming removed 7 bases at V and 1 base at J, with 4 bases between. Germline V gene lookup returns CDR1 MDHEN and CDR2 SYDVKM. This CDR3 comprises 11 residues. The CDR3 protein is CASMNNYGYTF. CDR3 nucleotide sequence: TGTGCCAGCATGAATAACTATGGCTACACCTTC.

This clone was picked up many times. This chain joins TRBV7-6 and TRBJ2-3, with TRBD2 matching over 12 bases. The CDR3 is 17 residues long. The germline gives CDR1 SGHVS, CDR2 FNYEAQ. With 5 bases clipped from V and 3 bases from J, the junction kept 9 bases outside the gene matches. CDR3 in amino acids: CASSERLAGEGTDTQYF. CDR3 nucleotides: TGTGCCAGCAGCGAAAGACTAGCGGGAGAGGGGACAGATACGCAGTATTTT.

The rearrangement links TRBV5-4 to TRBJ2-5; D call uncertain. The CDR3 has 14 residues. The germline V gene encodes CDR1 SGHNT and CDR2 YYREEE (reference sequence). Trimming pared 0 bases from V and 1 base from J, leaving 7 bases between. The CDR3 sequence is CASSLAQAQETQYF. The CDR3 DNA reads as TGTGCCAGCAGCTTGGCCCAGGCCCAAGAGACCCAGTACTTC.

The CDR3 region has the DNA TGCAGCGTTGTCGAACAGGGGTTGAACACCGGGGAGCTGTTTTTT. As protein: CSVVEQGLNTGELFF. The chain uses TRBV29-1 and TRBJ2-2, with 7 bases identical to TRBD1. The CDR3 extends over 15 amino acids. J lost 1 base, V lost 4 bases, and 6 bases had no gene match. CDR1 and CDR2 (germline): SQVTM, ANQGSEA.